This T cell receptor (beta chain) was sequenced during a study of blood T cell repertoires in COVID-19. Study summary: Donors in the United States, Italy and Spain gave samples during acute or convalescent COVID-19. The analysed material was cDNA or gDNA that came from T cells, B-cell-depleted T cells, or PBMCs.

In the original analysis: Researchers report that nucleated cell counts were estimated from reference gene primer amplification. Clones were sequenced by immunoSEQ multiplex PCR, and TCRdb holds only the in-frame ones, with some missing. V, J and clone size were drawn from that table, and D and trimming were deduced from the DNA. In the table there are some 77,000 clones, about four fifths of which are singletons. Between the trimmed V and J ends, which lost 5 bases and 0 bases, there was a span of 2 bases. Germline CDR1 reads LNHNV; CDR2 reads YYDKDF (reference sequence). CDR3 length: 13 amino acids.

This clonotype originated in an older man with acute or convalescent COVID-19. The chain is built from TRBV15 and TRBJ2-6, with D hard to call. Material for sequencing was peripheral blood. The CDR3 sequence is CATSYSGANVLTF. The CDR3 DNA reads TGTGCCACCAGCTACTCTGGGGCCAACGTCCTGACTTTC.